This T cell receptor (beta chain) originates from a study of blood T cell repertoires in COVID-19. The overall study: Collection of acute and convalescent COVID-19 samples took place in the United States, Italy and Spain. T cells, B-cell-depleted T cells, or PBMCs provided the cDNA or gDNA that served as material.

Under the authors' procedure: It was from reference gene primer amplification that nucleated cell counts were estimated. TCRdb's copy holds only in-frame clones and misses some; the assay was immunoSEQ multiplex PCR. V, J and clone size are those of that table, while D and trimming were read from the DNA. The data contain some 120,000 clones, around 80% of them singletons. The CDR3 spans 12 residues. V dropped 5 bases and J dropped 1 base, with 5 bases sitting between them. Germline V lookup: CDR1 SGHAT, CDR2 FQNNGV. This rearrangement joins TRBV11-2 to TRBJ1-1, with D hard to call. The source material was peripheral blood. The TCR sequence derives from a woman aged 60 to 75 with acute or convalescent COVID-19. The CDR3 sequence is CASSRGNTEAFF. DNA of the CDR3: TGTGCCAGCAGCCGAGGGAACACTGAAGCTTTCTTT.